This T cell receptor beta chain was recorded in a study of blood T cell repertoires in COVID-19. The protocol was immunoSEQ multiplex PCR, while the TCRdb copy is restricted to in-frame clones and leaves out a portion. The sample records 130,000 to 150,000 clones, more than 75% being singletons. Germline CDR1 reads SGHNT; CDR2 reads YENEEA. V was shortened by 2 bases and J by 0 bases, with 22 bases between the two germline ends. The CDR3 covers 20 residues. The clonotype comes from a man aged 45-65 years who had recovered from COVID-19. The chain uses TRBV11-3 and TRBJ2-2, with TRBD2 as a possible D gene (6 bases). Sequenced material: peripheral blood. CDR3 DNA sequence: TGTGCCAGCAGCTTATGGGCCGGCGGGAAGGGGCCTTCGAACACCGGGGAGCTGTTTTTT. Amino acid sequence: CASSLWAGGKGPSNTGELFF.